These 27 T cell receptor beta chains originate from one sample sequenced in a study of beta chain features in type 1 diabetes (dated by TCRdb to 2017 to 2018). Preparation of the library involved the immunoSEQ multiplex PCR assay. All of the isolated RNA was reverse transcribed with the High Capacity cDNA Reverse Transcription Kit, so expressed TCRB transcripts were sequenced. The source is immuneACCESS, and TCRdb retained only in-frame sequences with V and J called. Part of the clones is not carried over; for the studies checked, unresolved V genes explain less than half of this, and the remainder is unexplained. The sample table holds around 300,000 clones, of which approximately 14% were seen once. 5.5% to 7.5% of the sample is taken by the ten largest. Sequenced input: central memory CD4+ T cells from blood. Receptors originate from a man aged 25 to 40 in good health.

A word on this clone: The same CDR3 is also encoded by other DNA sequences in this sample. V and J are TRBV4-3 and TRBJ1-5, with D possibly being TRBD1 (5 bases). The CDR3 runs to 13 residues. Germline V CDR1 and CDR2: LGHNA, YSLEER. The germline V and J ends were trimmed by 5 bases and 7 bases, with 12 bases remaining between them. The CDR3 DNA reads as TGCGCCAGCAGCGAGGGACCGGGGCAGCCCCAGCATTTT. Its translation is CASSEGPGQPQHF.

The chain uses TRBV30 and TRBJ2-1; 11 bases line up with TRBD1. Germline CDR1 and CDR2: GTSNPN and SVGIG (reference sequence). V lost 2 bases to trimming and J lost 8 bases; unmatched junction nucleotides: 8. The CDR3 length is 15 residues. CDR3 sequence: CAWSIPGQGGHEQFF. For the CDR3, the DNA is TGTGCCTGGAGTATTCCGGGACAGGGGGGGCATGAGCAGTTCTTC.

A few counts support this clone. The V and J genes are TRBV27 and TRBJ2-7; no firm D call. This CDR3 contains 13 residues. V lost 5 bases to trimming and J lost 4 bases, with 12 bases between them. Germline V lookup: CDR1 MNHEY, CDR2 SMNVEV (reference sequence). CDR3 nucleotides: TGTGCCAGCAGTCAAGATTACAGATACGAGCAGTACGTC. It yields the protein CASSQDYRYEQYV.

This chain links TRBV9 with TRBJ1-4, with TRBD1 identical over 7 bases. The CDR3 runs 15 residues. Looked up from germline, CDR1 is SGDLS and CDR2 is YYNGEE. V was clipped by 4 bases and J by 8 bases; unmatched bases: 11. The CDR3 here is CASSLKTGRGEKLFF. The CDR3 DNA is TGTGCCAGCAGCTTAAAGACAGGGCGCGGAGAAAAACTGTTTTTT.

The chain is built from TRBV7-9 and TRBJ1-1; a possible D gene is TRBD1 (6 bases). Germline CDR1 is SEHNR and CDR2 is FQNEAQ (reference sequence). The CDR3 contains 13 residues. The V end lost 4 bases, the J end lost 5 bases, and 11 bases lay between the germline ends. The CDR3 region has the DNA TGTGCCAGCAGCTCGAACAGGGAGACTGAAGCTTTCTTT. Translating gives CASSSNRETEAFF.

V usage is TRBV18 and J usage is TRBJ1-1, with a possible D match to TRBD1 (6 bases). V was clipped by 3 bases and J by 2 bases, with 19 bases between them. CDR3 length: 17 residues. The germline CDR1 and CDR2 sequences are KGHSH and LQKENI. The CDR3 bases are TGTGCCAGCTCACCTACTAGGACAGTCACGGGCAACACTGAAGCTTTCTTT. Its translation is CASSPTRTVTGNTEAFF. The complete variable domain, with remaining parts taken from reference TRBV18 and TRBJ1-1, reads NAGVMQNPRHLVRRRGQEARLRCSPMKGHSHVYWYRQLPEEGLKFMVYLQKENIIDESGMPKERFSAEFPKEGPSILRIQQVVRGDSAAYFCASSPTRTVTGNTEAFFGQGTRLTVV.

This clone has a handful of counts. The chain couples TRBV7-7 to TRBJ2-2, with D unclear. Germline CDR1 reads SSHAT; CDR2 reads FNYEAQ (reference sequence). CDR3 length equals 13 residues. The V and J ends lost 4 bases and 7 bases respectively, with 10 bases between them. The CDR3 sequence: CASSSDAGGELFF. The CDR3 DNA reads as TGTGCCAGCAGCTCCGACGCCGGCGGGGAGCTGTTTTTT.

This rearrangement joins TRBV6-1 to TRBJ2-7; 7 bases map to TRBD1. V trimming: 6 bases; J trimming: 4 bases; junction bases outside the gene matches: 9. Germline values: CDR1 MNHNS, CDR2 SASEGT. The CDR3 totals 14 residues. The CDR3 protein is CASRDRQGRYEQYV. The CDR3 DNA follows: TGTGCCAGCAGGGATAGACAGGGTCGGTACGAGCAGTACGTC.

This chain links TRBV27 with TRBJ2-3; 7 bases match TRBD2. V was clipped by 3 bases and J by 8 bases; unmatched bases: 5. Germline CDR1 MNHEY, CDR2 SMNVEV (reference sequence). The CDR3 spans 13 residues. The CDR3 DNA reads as TGTGCCAGCAGTTTCATGGGGGGGATTACGCAGTATTTT. It yields the protein CASSFMGGITQYF.

The gene calls are TRBV6-6 and TRBJ2-7; D remains unclear. This CDR3 has 13 amino acids. Germline CDR1 and CDR2: MNHNY and SVGAGI (reference sequence). Trimming removed 10 bases at V and 3 bases at J, with 16 bases between. The CDR3 bases are TGTGCCACCAGCACGACTCGATACTACGAGCAGTACTTC. This encodes CATSTTRYYEQYF.

A remark on this clone: The junction and the germline gene differ at one end; a read error may be behind it. The chain employs TRBV2 and TRBJ2-2; possibly TRBD2 for D (5 bases). The CDR3 totals 16 residues. Per germline, CDR1 SNHLY and CDR2 FYNNEI. CDR3 loop: CASREEGGMNTGELFF. The CDR3 region has the DNA TGTGCCAGCAGGGAAGAGGGTGGTATGAACACCGGGGAGCTGTTTTTT.

This clone was counted a few times. The chain employs TRBV4-1 and TRBJ1-4, with TRBD1 matching over 7 bases. CDR3 length: 16 amino acids. Germline V gives CDR1 MGHRA, CDR2 YSYEKL. Trimming took 4 bases from V and 5 from J; bases not matched to a gene: 10. CDR3 residues: CASSRNPGQKNEKLFF. The CDR3 DNA sequence: TGCGCCAGCAGCCGCAACCCGGGACAGAAGAATGAAAAACTGTTTTTT.

This clone was seen only a few times. V usage is TRBV28 and J usage is TRBJ1-5; D is unresolved. The V end was cut by 4 bases, the J end by 2 bases, with 12 bases between. Germline CDR1 reads MDHEN; CDR2 reads SYDVKM. This CDR3 region has 15 residues. As DNA, the CDR3 is TGTGCCAGCAGTTCCCCGGTCGGAGGCAATCAGCCCCAGCATTTT. Its translation: CASSSPVGGNQPQHF.

There are a few counts of this clone. The chain uses TRBV7-8 and TRBJ2-2; D perhaps matches TRBD1 (5 bases). The germline gives CDR1 SGHVS, CDR2 FQNEAQ. Trimming removed 6 bases at V and 0 bases at J, with 14 bases between. There are 16 residues in the CDR3. CDR3 in DNA: TGTGCCAGCAGACTTTTCGCAGGGACGAACACCGGGGAGCTGTTTTTT. It codes for CASRLFAGTNTGELFF.

The genes are TRBV18 and TRBJ2-5; D could derive from TRBD1 or TRBD2 (5 bases each). This CDR3 spans 14 amino acids. V lost 1 base and J 3 bases, leaving 9 bases between the germline ends. Germline V lookup: CDR1 KGHSH, CDR2 LQKENI. CDR3 sequence reads: CASSPLGVEETQYF. CDR3 sequence (DNA): TGTGCCAGCTCACCACTGGGGGTAGAAGAGACCCAGTACTTC.

Concerning this clone itself: In the same sample, other DNA sequences code for this CDR3. The CDR3 loop is CASSLGQGNEKLFF. The CDR3 DNA reads TGTGCCAGCAGCCTCGGACAGGGTAATGAAAAACTGTTTTTT. The chain uses TRBV7-2 and TRBJ1-4, with 8 positions matching TRBD1. The CDR3 covers 14 residues. Germline assignment: CDR1 SGHTA and CDR2 FQGNSA. The V and J ends lost 5 bases and 4 bases, in that order; junction bases with no gene match: 3.

This rearrangement joins TRBV29-1 to TRBJ1-5; no firm D call. V lost 7 bases, J lost 5 bases, and 15 bases lay in between. Germline CDR1 reads SQVTM; CDR2 reads ANQGSEA. The CDR3 totals 13 residues. The CDR3 DNA is TGCAGCGCCCGACAAAGCGAGGATCAGCCCCAGCATTTT. Its translation is CSARQSEDQPQHF.

This sequence joins TRBV2 and TRBJ2-1; 7 bases are a match to TRBD2. This CDR3 is 15 amino acids long. The germline CDR1 and CDR2 sequences are SNHLY and FYNNEI. V lost 2 bases, J lost 7 bases, and 8 bases stayed unmatched. Here the CDR3 reads CASSESRTRLNEQFF. CDR3 sequence (DNA): TGTGCCAGCAGTGAATCCCGGACTAGACTTAATGAGCAGTTCTTC.

The CDR3 here is CASSLTLRLGDTQYF. In DNA, the CDR3 is TGTGCCAGCAGCTTAACGCTCCGTCTGGGGGATACGCAGTATTTT. V gene TRBV11-3 combines with J gene TRBJ2-3, with D unclear. V shed 2 bases and J shed 6 bases, with 15 bases lying between them. This CDR3 is built from 15 residues. Germline V gene sequence: CDR1 SGHNT, CDR2 YENEEA.

This clone was detected only a few times. This sample includes further DNA sequences coding for the same CDR3. CDR3 in DNA: TGTGCCAGCTCACCCAATCAAGAGACCCAGTACTTC. Protein product: CASSPNQETQYF. The V gene is TRBV18, the J gene TRBJ2-5, with unresolved D. Germline V gene lookup returns CDR1 KGHSH and CDR2 LQKENI. Trimming left V 3 bases short and J 2 bases short, with 4 bases between. The CDR3 has 12 residues.

Regarding this clone: The junction does not match germline at one end; this may be a read error. The rearrangement joins TRBV5-6 to TRBJ1-3; D is unresolved. In germline, CDR1 is SGHDT, CDR2 YYEEEE. CDR3 length: 15 residues. Written as DNA, the CDR3 is TGTGCCAGCAGTTTGGACGTAAACTCTGGAAACACCATATATTTT. Translation: CASSLDVNSGNTIYF.

The chain has TRBV6-5 and TRBJ1-5, with D hard to call. The CDR3 loop spans 11 amino acids. V shed 3 bases and J shed 11 bases, with 8 bases lying between them. Germline values: CDR1 MNHEY, CDR2 SVGAGI. CDR3 sequence: CASSYQGSQHF. For the CDR3, the DNA is TGTGCCAGCAGTTATCAAGGTTCCCAGCATTTT.

This chain joins TRBV12-5 and TRBJ1-1; D not resolved. Trimming removed 3 bases from V and 4 bases from J, with 3 bases in between. CDR1 is LGHNT and CDR2 is FRNRAP in the germline V gene. CDR3 length equals 11 residues. The CDR3: CASGLFTEAFF. CDR3 DNA: TGTGCTAGTGGTTTATTCACTGAAGCTTTCTTT.

The gene calls are TRBV4-2 and TRBJ2-3; D is uncertain. This CDR3 spans 15 amino acids. Trimming removed 4 bases from V and 1 base from J, with 12 bases in between. Germline V gives CDR1 LGHNA, CDR2 YNFKEQ. DNA for the CDR3: TGTGCCAGCAGCCGCATAAAGGATCGCACAGATACGCAGTATTTT. Translating gives CASSRIKDRTDTQYF.

This clone has a handful of counts. The V and J genes are TRBV30 and TRBJ2-5; 9 bases align to TRBD2. The CDR3 covers 14 residues. The germline gives CDR1 GTSNPN, CDR2 SVGIG (reference sequence). V was clipped by 4 bases and J by 7 bases; unmatched bases: 10. CDR3 in amino acids: CAWMGGRALGTQYF. The CDR3 DNA reads TGTGCCTGGATGGGCGGGAGGGCCTTGGGGACCCAGTACTTC.

This clone was observed a few times. The V gene is TRBV18, the J gene TRBJ1-2; 7 bases map to TRBD1. V lost 6 bases to trimming and J lost 8 bases; unmatched junction nucleotides: 18. This CDR3 has 16 amino acids. The V gene's germline CDR1 is KGHSH and CDR2 LQKENI. CDR3 nucleotide sequence: TGTGCCAGCTCCGCCACGGTCACCGGGACAGCGGAGGGCTACACCTTC. Its protein product is CASSATVTGTAEGYTF.

This clone came up a few times. The chain joins TRBV19 to TRBJ1-4, with D unclear. Looked up from germline, CDR1 is LNHDA and CDR2 is SQIVND (reference sequence). The CDR3 sequence is 13 residues long. Trimming cost V 6 bases and J 7 bases, with 12 bases left between them. The CDR3 DNA reads TGTGCCAGTAGGCCCTCCTGGGGTGAAAAACTGTTTTTT. Its translation: CASRPSWGEKLFF.